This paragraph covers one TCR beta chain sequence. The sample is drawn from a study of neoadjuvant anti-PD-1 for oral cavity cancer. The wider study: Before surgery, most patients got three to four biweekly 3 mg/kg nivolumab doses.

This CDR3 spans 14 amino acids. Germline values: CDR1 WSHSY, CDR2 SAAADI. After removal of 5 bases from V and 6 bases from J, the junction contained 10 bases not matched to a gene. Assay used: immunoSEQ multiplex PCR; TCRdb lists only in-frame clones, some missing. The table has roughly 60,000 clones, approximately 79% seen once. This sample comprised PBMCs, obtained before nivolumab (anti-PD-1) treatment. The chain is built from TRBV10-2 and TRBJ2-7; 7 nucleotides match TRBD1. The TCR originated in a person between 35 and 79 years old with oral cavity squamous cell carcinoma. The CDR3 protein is CASSPGTALREQYF. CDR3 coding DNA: TGCGCCAGCAGTCCCGGGACAGCCCTCCGCGAGCAGTACTTC.